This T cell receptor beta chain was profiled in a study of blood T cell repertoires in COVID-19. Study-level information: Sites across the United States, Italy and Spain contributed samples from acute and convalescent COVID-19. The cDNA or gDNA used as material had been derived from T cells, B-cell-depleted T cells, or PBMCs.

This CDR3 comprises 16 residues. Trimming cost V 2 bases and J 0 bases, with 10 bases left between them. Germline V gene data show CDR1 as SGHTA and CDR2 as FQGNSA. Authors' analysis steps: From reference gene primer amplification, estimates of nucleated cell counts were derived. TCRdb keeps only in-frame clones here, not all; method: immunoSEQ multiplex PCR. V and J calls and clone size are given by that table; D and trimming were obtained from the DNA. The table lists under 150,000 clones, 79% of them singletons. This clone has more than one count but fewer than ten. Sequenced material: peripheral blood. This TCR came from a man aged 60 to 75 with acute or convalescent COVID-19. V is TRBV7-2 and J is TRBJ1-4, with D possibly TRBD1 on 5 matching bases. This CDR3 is CASSLKGGATNEKLFF. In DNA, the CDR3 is TGTGCCAGCAGCTTAAAGGGAGGGGCAACTAATGAAAAACTGTTTTTT. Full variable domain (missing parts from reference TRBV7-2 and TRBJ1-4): GAGVSQSPSNKVTEKGKDVELRCDPISGHTALYWYRQSLGQGLEFLIYFQGNSAPDKSGLPSDRFSAERTGGSVSTLTIQRTQQEDSAVYLCASSLKGGATNEKLFFGSGTQLSVL.